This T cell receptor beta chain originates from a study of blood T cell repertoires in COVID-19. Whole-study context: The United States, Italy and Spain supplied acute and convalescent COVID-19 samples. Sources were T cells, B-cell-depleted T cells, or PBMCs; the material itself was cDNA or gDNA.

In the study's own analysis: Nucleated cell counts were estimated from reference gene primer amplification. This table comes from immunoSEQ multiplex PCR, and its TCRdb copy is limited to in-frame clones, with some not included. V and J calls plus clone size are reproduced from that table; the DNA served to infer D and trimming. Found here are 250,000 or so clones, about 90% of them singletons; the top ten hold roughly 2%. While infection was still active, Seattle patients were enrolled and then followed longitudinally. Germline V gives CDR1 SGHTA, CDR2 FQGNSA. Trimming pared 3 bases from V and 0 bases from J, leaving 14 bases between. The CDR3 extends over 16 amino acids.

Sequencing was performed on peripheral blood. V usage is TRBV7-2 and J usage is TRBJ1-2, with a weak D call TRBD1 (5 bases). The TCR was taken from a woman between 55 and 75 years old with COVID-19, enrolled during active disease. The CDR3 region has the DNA TGTGCCAGCAGCTTGGACGGACACCCTGCTAACTATGGCTACACCTTC. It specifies CASSLDGHPANYGYTF.